The present TCR beta chain was sequenced within a study of T cells in Graves' hyperthyroidism and ophthalmopathy. Overall study findings and caveats: Most clonotypes expanded in the thyroid (above 0.001) were also present in blood. The model's output predicted ophthalmopathy at a median of roughly 6.9 months prior to onset. Ophthalmopathy was distinguished from stable hyperthyroidism by 13 V-J signatures.

Diagnoses were established using clinical symptoms, serum thyroxine and TRAb, thyroid ultrasound and orbital computed tomography. This clonotype came up many times. Its antigen is not known. Template material for amplifying TCR beta CDR3 regions consisted of RNA transcripts. RT-PCR in the first round (using the HTBI primer set) targeted the TCR CDR3. TCRdb re-analysed the multiplex PCR reads in MiXCR, keeping a single row per CDR3 protein. This sample yields 250,000 to 300,000 distinct CDR3 sequences, of which around 15% are seen a single time; over 45% belongs to the top ten. Sequences were obtained from blood. The clonotype was recovered from a woman in her sixties or seventies with Graves' ophthalmopathy.

The CDR3, as DNA: TGTGCCAGCAGACCCCGTGAAGACCGAAACTCGCAGTTCTTC. It yields the protein CASRPREDRNSQFF. This rearrangement joins TRBV5-8 to TRBJ2-1; D not certain. The CDR3 has 14 amino acids. The V gene lost 5 bases and the J gene lost 12 bases, with 21 bases spanning the gap. The germline gives CDR1 SGHTS, CDR2 YDEGEE.